The clone carrying this T cell receptor beta chain came up once. In the original workflow: Reference gene primer amplification gave nucleated cell count estimates. Clones were sequenced by immunoSEQ multiplex PCR, and TCRdb holds only the in-frame ones, with some missing. That table gives V, J and clone size, and the DNA gave D and trimming. Altogether under 200,000 clones are present, more than 70% being singletons, with the ten largest covering roughly 13%. This sample was taken from a study of blood T cell repertoires in COVID-19. Looking at the study overall: Samples taken during acute and convalescent COVID-19 were collected in the United States, Italy and Spain. The cDNA or gDNA used as material had been derived from T cells, B-cell-depleted T cells, or PBMCs.

There are 14 residues in the CDR3. Germline assignment: CDR1 SEHNR and CDR2 FQNEAQ (reference sequence). V lost 6 bases and J 6 bases, leaving 17 bases between the germline ends. The sequenced sample consisted of peripheral blood. This chain joins TRBV7-9 and TRBJ1-2; TRBD1 might be the D (5 bases). The TCR originated in a man aged 18 to 35 with active or convalescent COVID-19. CDR3 nucleotides: TGTGCCAGCAGTTTCGCAGGGTCTGGGGATGGCTACACCTTC. Protein: CASSFAGSGDGYTF.